Each of the 16 T cell receptor beta chains below was sequenced from the same sample in a study of T-cell reconstitution after alpha-beta-depleted transplantation in children. Preparation of the TCRbeta library involved a method that used unique molecular identifiers. TCRdb processed the PCR reads anew with MiXCR; each CDR3 protein has one entry. The sample includes over 450,000 distinct CDR3 sequences, more than 9% of them seen just once. The starting material was PBMCs, obtained before TCRalphabeta/CD19-depleted stem cell transplant. These receptors were obtained from a child aged 2-9 years with inherited bone marrow failure, due to receive a stem cell transplant.

The chain has TRBV29-1 and TRBJ2-1, with D maybe TRBD1 (6 bases). This CDR3 comprises 14 residues. V lost 0 bases, J lost 4 bases, and 10 bases lay in between. CDR1 and CDR2 (germline): SQVTM, ANQGSEA. CDR3 residues: CSVEDRGNYNEQFF. CDR3 coding DNA: TGCAGCGTTGAAGACAGGGGAAATTACAATGAGCAGTTCTTC.

This clonotype was counted at least ten times. J is TRBJ2-7 and V is TRBV10-3, with a tentative D call TRBD1 (6 bases). This CDR3 spans 14 amino acids. V lost 6 bases to trimming and J lost 0 bases, with 12 bases between them. Germline lookup yields CDR1 ENHRY and CDR2 SYGVKD. CDR3 sequence (DNA): TGTGCCATCAGGCCCGGGACAATCTCCTACGAGCAGTACTTC. This gives the protein CAIRPGTISYEQYF.

This clonotype occurred many times. The chain uses TRBV30 and TRBJ1-2; D possibly corresponds to TRBD1 (5 bases). Trimming cost V 0 bases and J 4 bases, with 6 bases left between them. The CDR3 runs to 12 residues. Germline assignment: CDR1 GTSNPN and CDR2 SVGIG (reference sequence). The CDR3 nucleotides are TGTGCCTGGAGTGTAGACAGCTATGGCTACACCTTC. It codes for CAWSVDSYGYTF.

The V gene is TRBV7-2, the J gene TRBJ2-5; TRBD1 aligns across 7 bases. The CDR3 covers 14 residues. The trim removed 6 bases at V and 1 base at J, leaving 5 bases unmatched. Germline-derived CDR1 and CDR2 are SGHTA and FQGNSA. The CDR3 coding sequence is TGTGCCAGCAGTCGGGACAGCCGCCAAGAGACCCAGTACTTC. The encoded protein is CASSRDSRQETQYF.

This chain joins TRBV4-3 and TRBJ2-2; D not resolved. Deletions cut 8 bases from V and 0 bases from J, with 13 bases between. The germline V gene encodes CDR1 LGHNA and CDR2 YSLEER. The CDR3 length is 15 residues. This CDR3 reads CASQLGQSNTGELFF. The DNA of the CDR3 is TGCGCCAGCCAATTAGGGCAATCGAACACCGGGGAGCTGTTTTTT.

Concerning this clonotype itself: An end of the junction does not agree with germline; a read error may underlie this. The chain carries TRBV7-7 and TRBJ2-6; TRBD1 aligns across 10 bases. The length of the CDR3 is 18 residues. The germline V gene encodes CDR1 SSHAT and CDR2 FNYEAQ (reference sequence). The CDR3 loop is CASSPGTGVVAGANVLTF. The CDR3 DNA follows: TGTGCTAGCAGCCCCGGGACAGGGGTTGTAGCTGGGGCCAACGTCCTGACTTTC.

This clonotype was seen repeatedly, ten times or more. The V call is TRBV29-1, the J call TRBJ2-3; D perhaps matches TRBD2 (5 bases). Trimming removed 2 bases from V and 3 bases from J, with 12 bases in between. Germline loops: CDR1 SQVTM, CDR2 ANQGSEA. The CDR3 length is 14 residues. DNA of the CDR3: TGCAGCGTTGAAACTAGTTTGCGAACAGATACGCAGTATTTT. This codes for CSVETSLRTDTQYF.

This clonotype came up a few times. This chain uses TRBV15 with TRBJ2-7; D may be TRBD1 (5 bases). Germline CDR1 and CDR2: LNHNV and YYDKDF (reference sequence). V gave up 0 bases and J gave up 6 bases, with 12 bases separating them. This CDR3 has 14 residues. The CDR3 nucleotides read TGTGCCACCAGCAGAGATAAAGGGGCTCCCGAGCAGTACTTC. Translation: CATSRDKGAPEQYF.

This clonotype was recorded a few times. The chain links TRBV7-9 to TRBJ1-1, with a tentative D call TRBD1 (5 bases). There are 13 residues in the CDR3. The V end was cut by 5 bases, the J end by 6 bases, with 13 bases between. Germline V gene data show CDR1 as SEHNR and CDR2 as FQNEAQ (reference sequence). The CDR3 DNA reads as TGTGCCAGCAGCCCTCAATGGGGGGCTGAAGCTTTCTTT. Amino acids: CASSPQWGAEAFF.

The V and J genes are TRBV3-1 and TRBJ1-3, with D hard to call. The V end lost 0 bases, the J end lost 9 bases, and 6 bases lay between the germline ends. The germline V gene has CDR1 LGHDT and CDR2 YNNKEL (reference sequence). The CDR3 has 12 residues. CDR3 bases: TGTGCCAGCAGCCAAGATCCGGGCACCATATATTTT. It specifies CASSQDPGTIYF.

The sample holds many counts of this clonotype. CDR3 sequence (DNA): TGCAGCGTTGAACGGCCCCCCGGAAGCTACACCTTC. This gives the protein CSVERPPGSYTF. This rearrangement joins TRBV29-1 to TRBJ1-2; D is unresolved. CDR1 SQVTM and CDR2 ANQGSEA come from the germline V gene. CDR3 size: 12 residues. V shed 2 bases and J shed 9 bases, with 13 bases lying between them.

There are many counts of this clonotype. The chain combines TRBV13 with TRBJ2-3; D is perhaps TRBD1 (6 bases). V was pared by 5 bases and J by 2 bases, with 17 bases between. CDR3 length equals 16 residues. CDR1 and CDR2 (germline): PRHDT, FYEKMQ (reference sequence). The CDR3 nucleotides read TGTGCCAGCAGCCCCTGGGACACCTTAATCACAGATACGCAGTATTTT. Its translation is CASSPWDTLITDTQYF. Filled out from reference TRBV13 and TRBJ2-3, the complete variable domain reads AAGVIQSPRHLIKEKRETATLKCYPIPRHDTVYWYQQGPGQDPQFLISFYEKMQSDKGSIPDRFSAQQFSDYHSELNMSSLELGDSALYFCASSPWDTLITDTQYFGPGTRLTVL.

Note on this clonotype: A read error is possible here, since a much larger clone lies one base away. The chain employs TRBV18 and TRBJ2-7; 8 nucleotides match TRBD1. CDR3 length: 15 amino acids. Germline V gene data show CDR1 as KGHSH and CDR2 as LQKENI. CDR3 coding DNA: TGTGCCAGCTCACCGGACAGGGAGAACTCCTACGACCAGTACTTC. Encoded protein: CASSPDRENSYDQYF.

This clonotype was recorded at least ten times. The chain couples TRBV5-6 to TRBJ2-3; D gene unclear. The CDR3 is 14 amino acids. Germline V CDR1 and CDR2: SGHDT, YYEEEE. V was pared by 4 bases and J by 2 bases, with 11 bases between. CDR3 protein: CASSPPGFTDTQYF. CDR3 in DNA: TGTGCCAGCAGCCCGCCGGGCTTCACAGATACGCAGTATTTT.

This clonotype was recorded many times. This chain joins TRBV28 and TRBJ2-1, with 9 bases aligning to TRBD2. J lost 13 bases, V lost 2 bases, and 9 bases had no gene match. The V gene's germline CDR1 is MDHEN and CDR2 SYDVKM. This CDR3 contains 14 residues. The CDR3 sequence is CASSLLLAGRLQFF. CDR3 DNA: TGTGCCAGCAGTTTACTGCTAGCGGGGCGGTTACAGTTCTTC.

This clonotype was recorded many times. This chain links TRBV6-5 with TRBJ1-2; weak D call: TRBD1 (5 bases). This CDR3 has 16 residues. Trimming pared 3 bases from V and 5 bases from J, leaving 19 bases between. Per the germline V gene, CDR1 is MNHEY and CDR2 is SVGAGI. The DNA of the CDR3 is TGTGCCAGCAGTTATACCGGGGGTGGGTATGGGTATGGCTACACCTTC. As protein: CASSYTGGGYGYGYTF.